The clone carrying this T cell receptor (beta chain) was counted only a few times. The data originate from a study of regulatory T cells in long-lasting Graves disease. The authors built TCR beta libraries using iRepertoire HTBI primers and Arm-PCR of CDR3 regions. Each CDR3 protein is one row after TCRdb ran MiXCR on the multiplex PCR reads. This sample carries 400,000 to 500,000 distinct CDR3 sequences, 11% to 15% of them seen once, and the ten largest clones take about 15%. The sample's time point: newly diagnosed GD, antithyroid drugs for less than 3 months. The authors made the TCR library using RNA they extracted from PBMCs. EDTA tubes collected around 10 milliliters of peripheral blood. These same data were also listed under a study on T cells in Graves' hyperthyroidism and ophthalmopathy. That source notes: The hyperthyroidism patients had all been newly diagnosed, and their disease duration was under 2 months. Their ages ranged from 18 to 65 years. Most thyroid clonotypes that were expanded above 0.001 also turned up in blood.

The sequence came from a woman aged 45-60 years with Graves disease. Sequencing used peripheral blood mononuclear cells (PBMCs), obtained at new diagnosis, from a patient treated with antithyroid drugs.

CDR3: CASSSHGTLNTEAFF. CDR3 in DNA: TGTGCCAGTAGTTCCCACGGGACACTTAACACTGAAGCTTTCTTT. The genes are TRBV19 and TRBJ1-1; maybe TRBD1 (6 bases). V was shortened by 5 bases and J by 2 bases, with 15 bases between the two germline ends. The CDR3 is 15 residues long. CDR1 and CDR2 from the germline V gene are LNHDA and SQIVND (reference sequence).